This record looks at one T cell receptor (beta chain) sequence and its context. Its matching antigen is unknown. This entry is derived from a study of blood T cells in healthy people across ages. Study-wide context: About one barcoded beta molecule per two T cells was captured by template switching. Study-level points and caveats: Long-lived donors had more naive CD4+ cells and higher diversity than aged donors.

Alongside a J-beta primer mix, a sample-barcoded 5' primer served in a second PCR lasting 7 to 11 cycles. A template-switch adaptor with 12 random nucleotides tagged each cDNA molecule. TCRdb processed the 5' RACE reads anew with MiXCR; each CDR3 protein has one entry. Here the sample spans 850,000 to 950,000 distinct CDR3 sequences, about 30% being singletons. The germline gives CDR1 MRHNA, CDR2 SNTAGT. Trimming cost V 5 bases and J 7 bases; bases outside gene matches: 10. The length of the CDR3 is 16 residues. Sequencing input: blood. The V call is TRBV6-4, the J call TRBJ2-3, with TRBD2 matching over 12 bases. This TCR derives from a woman older than 75 in good health. CDR3 sequence: CASSPLAGGRRNTQYF. CDR3 coding DNA: TGTGCCAGCAGTCCACTAGCGGGGGGACGCCGGAATACGCAGTATTTT.